A single sample gave rise to the 12 T cell receptor beta chains below, sequenced in a study of regulatory T cells in long-lasting Graves disease. Both iRepertoire HTBI primers and Arm-PCR of CDR3 regions were used to build the TCR beta libraries. TCRdb reprocessed the multiplex PCR reads with MiXCR, giving one entry per CDR3 protein. The sample lists hundreds of thousands of distinct CDR3 sequences, about 20% occurring once. Time point: newly diagnosed GD, antithyroid drugs for less than 3 months. Following extraction of RNA from PBMCs, that RNA was used to make the TCR library. Here the sequenced sample was peripheral blood mononuclear cells (PBMCs), taken at new diagnosis, from a patient treated with antithyroid drugs. These receptors all come from a female donor with Graves disease.

The sample holds a few counts of this clonotype. J is TRBJ2-7 and V is TRBV12-5; no clear D gene. This CDR3 spans 11 amino acids. Trimming cost V 6 bases and J 6 bases, with 9 bases left between them. Germline V lookup: CDR1 LGHNT, CDR2 FRNRAP. The CDR3 nucleotides read TGTGCTAGTGGACCTCAGACCGAGCAGTACTTC. Protein: CASGPQTEQYF. Together with reference TRBV12-5 and TRBJ2-7, the CDR3 gives the full variable domain: DARVTQTPRHKVTEMGQEVTMRCQPILGHNTVFWYRQTMMQGLELLAYFRNRAPLDDSGMPKDRFSAEMPDATLATLKIQPSEPRDSAVYFCASGPQTEQYFGPGTRLTVT.

This clonotype has ten or more counts. This chain uses TRBV19 with TRBJ2-7; D may be TRBD2 (6 bases). Germline V CDR1 and CDR2: LNHDA, SQIVND (reference sequence). V was trimmed by 6 bases and J by 4 bases, leaving 16 bases between them. The CDR3 contains 14 residues. The CDR3 protein is CASRVTAGRYEQYF. DNA for the CDR3: TGTGCCAGTAGGGTCACGGCGGGGCGGTACGAGCAGTACTTC.

The chain couples TRBV30 to TRBJ1-2, with 10 bases fitting TRBD1. The V gene end was trimmed by 3 bases and the J gene end by 9 bases; junction bases not matched to a gene: 7. CDR3 length: 13 residues. Germline loops: CDR1 GTSNPN, CDR2 SVGIG (reference sequence). The CDR3 loop reads CAWSAGTGDCYTF. CDR3 in DNA: TGTGCCTGGAGCGCCGGGACAGGGGATTGCTACACCTTC.

This sequence joins TRBV19 and TRBJ1-3, with TRBD1 as a possible D gene (5 bases). From germline, CDR1 is LNHDA and CDR2 SQIVND (reference sequence). V gave up 4 bases and J gave up 0 bases, with 10 bases separating them. The CDR3 is 15 residues long. This CDR3 is CASSTTDHSGNTIYF. CDR3 sequence (DNA): TGTGCCAGTAGTACGACAGATCACTCTGGAAACACCATATATTTT. The complete variable domain, with remaining parts taken from reference TRBV19 and TRBJ1-3, reads DGGITQSPKYLFRKEGQNVTLSCEQNLNHDAMYWYRQDPGQGLRLIYYSQIVNDFQKGDIAEGYSVSREKKESFPLTVTSAQKNPTAFYLCASSTTDHSGNTIYFGEGSWLTVV.

Remarks on this clonotype: A read error may explain this, as a much larger clone is one base away. The chain carries TRBV18 and TRBJ1-2; TRBD1 might be the D (5 bases). Germline CDR1 and CDR2: KGHSH and LQKENI. This CDR3 is built from 16 residues. The CDR3, as DNA: TGTGTCAGCTCACCACCGGGACGGAACACTAACTATGGCTACACCTTC. Protein: CVSSPPGRNTNYGYTF.

This clonotype occurred many times. The V gene is TRBV20-1, the J gene TRBJ2-2; TRBD1 aligns across 8 bases. The CDR3 sequence is 16 residues long. The V gene's germline CDR1 is DFQATT and CDR2 SNEGSKA (reference sequence). V lost 0 bases to trimming and J lost 7 bases; unmatched junction nucleotides: 10. This chain's CDR3 is CSARDTATGESGELFF. DNA for the CDR3: TGCAGTGCTAGAGATACCGCGACAGGGGAGAGCGGGGAGCTGTTTTTT.

The rearrangement uses TRBV28 and TRBJ1-5; TRBD1 agrees at 11 bases. V gave up 7 bases and J gave up 4 bases; unmatched junction bases: 6. CDR3 length equals 15 residues. Germline assignment: CDR1 MDHEN and CDR2 SYDVKM. The CDR3 here is CASTLDRGRNQPQHF. The CDR3 nucleotides read TGTGCCAGCACCTTGGACAGGGGGCGAAATCAGCCCCAGCATTTT.

This clonotype appeared many times. V and J are TRBV13 and TRBJ1-3, with a weak D call TRBD1 (6 bases). Germline V lookup: CDR1 PRHDT, CDR2 FYEKMQ (reference sequence). The CDR3 is 17 amino acids. Trimming cost V 0 bases and J 4 bases, with 16 bases left between them. CDR3 sequence reads: CASSLGERGLGGNTIYF. The CDR3 DNA reads TGTGCCAGCAGCTTAGGGGAGCGGGGGCTAGGAGGAAACACCATATATTTT.

In this sample, this clonotype turned up a few times. This chain connects TRBV7-3 to TRBJ2-2; TRBD1 or TRBD2 may be the D gene (5 bases each). In germline, CDR1 is SGHTA, CDR2 FQGTGA. Between the trimmed V and J ends, which lost 5 bases and 5 bases, there was a span of 15 bases. CDR3 length: 15 residues. In DNA form, the CDR3 reads TGTGCCAGCAGCCAGACGGGTGGGGGAACCGGGGAGCTGTTTTTT. This gives the protein CASSQTGGGTGELFF.

Ten or more counts support this clonotype. The chain combines TRBV20-1 with TRBJ2-1; 8 positions match TRBD2. After removal of 0 bases from V and 10 bases from J, the junction contained 11 bases not matched to a gene. The V gene's germline CDR1 is DFQATT and CDR2 SNEGSKA (reference sequence). There are 15 residues in the CDR3. Here the CDR3 reads CSAREGTGERGEQFF. The CDR3 nucleotides are TGCAGTGCTAGAGAGGGGACGGGAGAGCGGGGGGAGCAGTTCTTC.

This clonotype was picked up many times. This chain links TRBV7-9 with TRBJ2-7, with D perhaps TRBD1 (5 bases). V was shortened by 1 base and J by 6 bases, with 16 bases between the two germline ends. CDR1 and CDR2 (germline): SEHNR, FQNEAQ (reference sequence). The CDR3 has 15 amino acids. The CDR3, as DNA: TGTGCCAGCAGCTTAGTCACAGGCTCCGGCGTCGAGCAGTACTTC. It yields the protein CASSLVTGSGVEQYF.

Note on this clonotype: Only one base separates this from a far larger clonotype, so it likely reflects a read error. This chain uses TRBV6-1 with TRBJ2-7; 7 bases match TRBD2. Germline assignment: CDR1 MNHNS and CDR2 SASEGT. The CDR3 sequence is 15 residues long. V shed 5 bases, J shed 0 bases, and the junction held 7 bases outside the gene matches. Here the CDR3 reads CASSTASGSSYEQYF. CDR3 nucleotides: TGTGCCAGCAGTACCGCTAGCGGTAGCTCCTACGAGCAGTACTTC.